Listed below are T cell receptor beta chains from one sample, sequenced in a study of T-cell reconstitution after alpha-beta-depleted transplantation in children. TCRdb re-analysed the PCR reads in MiXCR, keeping a single row per CDR3 protein. There are 70,000 to 95,000 distinct CDR3 sequences in the sample; about 16% occur only once, and 15% to 20% lies in the top ten. Source: PBMCs, mostly from graft donor cells, taken 180 days after TCRalphabeta/CD19-depleted stem cell transplant. The receptor source for this set is a male patient aged 2-15 years who had a stem cell transplant for acute lymphoblastic leukemia, so the T cells may come from the graft donor. The CDR3 runs from the conserved cysteine through the conserved F or W. D genes are given only for firm matches. Clone size appears in some rows only: once, few, many, or a class for an expanded clone.

clone size	D gene	V gene	J gene	CDR3 DNA	CDR3 protein
NA	TRBD1	TRBV3-1	TRBJ1-2	TGTGCCAGCTGCCAAGATCGGACAGGGCGCTATGGCTACACCTTC	CASCQDRTGRYGYTF
NA	NA	TRBV7-2	TRBJ1-3	TGTGCCAGCAGCTCGCGGGGTCAAGGAAACACCATATATTTT	CASSSRGQGNTIYF
many	TRBD1	TRBV7-9	TRBJ2-3	TGTGCCAGCAGCTTAGGGGACAGGGCCAGAGATACGCAGTATTTT	CASSLGDRARDTQYF
NA	NA	TRBV7-9	TRBJ1-1	TGTGCCAGCAGCTTAGAGGTAGCAGGGCTTATGAACACTGAAGCTTTCTTT	CASSLEVAGLMNTEAFF
NA	TRBD1	TRBV7-2	TRBJ2-7	TGTGCCAGCAGCTTCCCGGGACAGTGGTACGAGCAGTACTTC	CASSFPGQWYEQYF
NA	TRBD1	TRBV7-9	TRBJ1-5	TGTGCCAGCCAACAGGGGGCCGGCAATCAGCCCCAGCATTTT	CASQQGAGNQPQHF
few	TRBD2	TRBV9	TRBJ2-3	TGTGCCAGCAGCGAGGGGCGGGGGGGCCCAGATACGCAGTATTTT	CASSEGRGGPDTQYF
few	NA	TRBV27	TRBJ2-1	TGTGCCAGCAGCCCCATAGGCGTGAGCCTAAGGGCCCAACGGTTCTTC	CASSPIGVSLRAQRFF
NA	TRBD1	TRBV20-1	TRBJ2-7	TGCAGTGCTATCCAAAGACAGGGACCCTACGAGCAGTACTTC	CSAIQRQGPYEQYF
many	NA	TRBV29-1	TRBJ2-7	TGCAGCGCCCGGTCAGCGGTTCGCTACGAGCAGTACTTC	CSARSAVRYEQYF
NA	NA	TRBV12-3/TRBV12-4	TRBJ1-5	TGTGCCAGCAGTATCAGACGGGTGGGCAATCAGCCCCAGCATTTT	CASSIRRVGNQPQHF
NA	NA	TRBV5-1	TRBJ1-2	TGCGCCAGCAGCTCCGAGGACAGAGCTTATGGCTACACCTTC	CASSSEDRAYGYTF
few	NA	TRBV7-9	TRBJ2-5	TGTGCCAGCAGCTTAGTTCTTAGGGCGGAGACCCAGTACTTC	CASSLVLRAETQYF
once	TRBD2	TRBV3-1	TRBJ2-3	TGTGCCAGCAGCCAAGATCGGGGGGTGGTGGATACGCAGTATTTT	CASSQDRGVVDTQYF
NA	TRBD1	TRBV5-1	TRBJ1-2	TGCGCCAGCAGCCTGGACAGGGGGCCCTATGGCTACACCTTC	CASSLDRGPYGYTF
few	NA	TRBV20-1	TRBJ2-1	TGCAGTGCTAGAAGTTTTAGCGAGGGGCTTGAGCAGTTCTTC	CSARSFSEGLEQFF
NA	NA	TRBV12-3/TRBV12-4	TRBJ1-1	TGTGCCAGCACTGACTCAGCTTCGGCCACTGAAGCTTTCTTT	CASTDSASATEAFF
many	TRBD2	TRBV6-2/TRBV6-3	TRBJ2-7	TGTGCCAGCAGTCTAAGAGCGGGAGGTTTCTACGAGCAGTACTTC	CASSLRAGGFYEQYF
few	NA	TRBV5-1	TRBJ2-1	TGCGCCAGCAGCGCGGGACACGGTACGTTCTTC	CASSAGHGTFF
few	TRBD1	TRBV20-1	TRBJ1-5	TGCAGTGCTAGAGATACCCCAGGGGGGAATCAGCCCCAGCATTTT	CSARDTPGGNQPQHF
NA	NA	TRBV12-3/TRBV12-4	TRBJ1-2	TGTGCCAGCAGTCGTACAGGGAGTAACTATGGCTACCCCTTC	CASSRTGSNYGYPF
NA	TRBD2	TRBV7-7	TRBJ2-3	TGTGCCAGCAGCCAACTCTCGAGCGGGGGTAGCACAGATACGCAGTATTTT	CASSQLSSGGSTDTQYF
NA	NA	TRBV12-3/TRBV12-4	TRBJ2-7	TGTGCCAGACATTCCAGGGGGAGGATCTCCTACGAGCAGTACTTC	CARHSRGRISYEQYF
many	TRBD1	TRBV4-3	TRBJ2-2	TGCGCCAGCAGCCTAACGTGGACAGGGGCCGGGGAGCTGTTTTTT	CASSLTWTGAGELFF
NA	TRBD1	TRBV27	TRBJ1-2	TGTGCCAGCAGAGGGACAGGGGGGTATGGCTACACCTTC	CASRGTGGYGYTF
NA	NA	TRBV7-2	TRBJ1-5	TGTGCCAGCAGCTTAAATGTACGGCTCCCAGATCAGCCCCAGCATTTT	CASSLNVRLPDQPQHF
many	TRBD1	TRBV10-3	TRBJ2-2	TGTGCCATCTGGGACAGGGTGAACACCGGGGAGCTGTTTTTT	CAIWDRVNTGELFF
few	NA	TRBV20-1	TRBJ2-2	TGCAGTGCTAGAGTGGGACAAGTGAACACCGGGGAGCTGTTTTTT	CSARVGQVNTGELFF
NA	TRBD1	TRBV12-3/TRBV12-4	TRBJ1-1	TGTGCCAGCGGATCCCAGGGGGGATTGACTGAAGCTTTCTTT	CASGSQGGLTEAFF
many	TRBD2	TRBV5-1	TRBJ2-3	TGCGCCAGCAGCCCCACCCGACTAGCGGAGGGGACAGATACGCAGTATTTT	CASSPTRLAEGTDTQYF
many	NA	TRBV7-2	TRBJ1-1	TGTGCCAGCAGCTTAGTTCCCCGGGACGTGGGTACTGAAGCTTTCTTT	CASSLVPRDVGTEAFF
few	NA	TRBV20-1	TRBJ2-3	TGCAGTGCTAGACGAAGTAGCGGATTTACAGATACGCAGTATTTT	CSARRSSGFTDTQYF
NA	TRBD1	TRBV19	TRBJ2-7	TGTGCCAGTAGTTTACCCTGGACAGGGGGGGACGAGCAGTACTTC	CASSLPWTGGDEQYF
NA	NA	TRBV7-2	TRBJ1-4	TGTGCCAGCAGCCCGGGGCGAGTAAATGAAAAACTGATTTTT	CASSPGRVNEKLIF
NA	TRBD1	TRBV7-2	TRBJ1-1	TGTGCCAGCAGCTCCCTTAGGTCCAGGGGGCCTGAAGCTTTCTTT	CASSSLRSRGPEAFF
few	NA	TRBV5-1	TRBJ2-7	TGCGCCAGCAGCTTGGCCTCTACTGGGGGTACGTACGAGCAGTACTTC	CASSLASTGGTYEQYF
few	NA	TRBV10-2	TRBJ2-3	TGCGCCAGCAAGGGGGGATCGGGCACAGATACGCAGTATTTT	CASKGGSGTDTQYF
NA	NA	TRBV6-1	TRBJ2-7	TGTGCCAGCGCCTATGGGGGCAGAGACTACGAGCAGTACTTC	CASAYGGRDYEQYF
few	NA	TRBV12-3/TRBV12-4	TRBJ1-6	TGTGCCAGCAGTCCCACCGTGAGCTCCTATAATTCACCCCTCCACTTT	CASSPTVSSYNSPLHF
once	NA	TRBV5-1	TRBJ2-7	TGCGCCAGCAGCTTGGGACAGCAATGGGATTACGAGCAGTACTTC	CASSLGQQWDYEQYF
few	NA	TRBV20-1	TRBJ2-5	TGCAGTGCCGGGACAAACCAAGAGACCCAGTACTTC	CSAGTNQETQYF
many	NA	TRBV12-3/TRBV12-4	TRBJ1-1	TGTGCCAGCAGTTTAAGGGGGTTAGGCTCTGAAGCTTTCTTT	CASSLRGLGSEAFF
few	TRBD1	TRBV29-1	TRBJ1-4	TGCAGCTCGTCCCGTGGGACAGGCTTGAATGAAAAACTGTTTTTT	CSSSRGTGLNEKLFF
NA	NA	TRBV20-1	TRBJ1-5	TGCAGTGCCACGAGGGCCAGACCTGGGGATCAGCCCCAGCATTTT	CSATRARPGDQPQHF
few	NA	TRBV20-1	TRBJ2-3	TGCAGTGCTAGAGGTCGGGAGTGGACAGATACGCAGTATTTT	CSARGREWTDTQYF
few	TRBD1	TRBV29-1	TRBJ1-2	TGCAGCGTTGAGGGGACAGGGGCCTATGGCTACACCTTC	CSVEGTGAYGYTF
few	NA	TRBV6-6	TRBJ2-7	TGTGCCAGCGATGAAGGGCGGGGCTGGGAGCAGTACTTC	CASDEGRGWEQYF
few	NA	TRBV5-1	TRBJ1-1	TGCGCCAGCAGCCGGGATCGGGACACTGAAGCTTTCTTT	CASSRDRDTEAFF
NA	NA	TRBV7-9	TRBJ1-4	TGTGCCAGCAGCCCAGGGAGTAGGCAAAAACTGTTTTTT	CASSPGSRQKLFF
NA	TRBD2	TRBV20-1	TRBJ2-1	TGCAGTGCTAGAGTAACTAGCGGACTCATCTACAATGAGCAGTTCTTC	CSARVTSGLIYNEQFF